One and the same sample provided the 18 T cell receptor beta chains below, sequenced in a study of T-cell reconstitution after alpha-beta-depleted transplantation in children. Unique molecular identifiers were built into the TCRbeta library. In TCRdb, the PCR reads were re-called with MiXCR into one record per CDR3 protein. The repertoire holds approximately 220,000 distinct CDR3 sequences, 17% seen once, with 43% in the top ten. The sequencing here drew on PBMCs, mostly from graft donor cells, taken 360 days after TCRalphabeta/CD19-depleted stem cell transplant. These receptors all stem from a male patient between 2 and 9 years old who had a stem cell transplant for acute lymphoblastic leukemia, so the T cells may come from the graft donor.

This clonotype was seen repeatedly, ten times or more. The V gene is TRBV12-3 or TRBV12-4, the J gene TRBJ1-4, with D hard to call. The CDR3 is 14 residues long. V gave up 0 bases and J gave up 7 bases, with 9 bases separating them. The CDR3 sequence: CASSLALVTEKLFF. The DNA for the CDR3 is TGTGCCAGCAGTTTAGCGCTAGTGACTGAAAAACTGTTTTTT.

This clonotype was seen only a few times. CDR3 nucleotide sequence: TGCGCCAGCAGCTCATTTTTGAACACTGAAGCTTTCTTT. Amino acids: CASSSFLNTEAFF. This chain uses TRBV5-1 with TRBJ1-1; D gene unclear. V was cut by 3 bases and J by 0 bases, with 6 bases left in between. The germline V gene has CDR1 SGHRS and CDR2 YFSETQ. The CDR3 loop spans 13 amino acids.

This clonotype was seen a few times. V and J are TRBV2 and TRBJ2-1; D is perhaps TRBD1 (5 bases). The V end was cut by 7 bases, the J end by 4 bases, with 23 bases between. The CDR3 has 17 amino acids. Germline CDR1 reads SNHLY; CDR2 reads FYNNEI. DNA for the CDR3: TGTGCCAGCACCCCATTCGCCTACAGGAGTACTTACAATGAGCAGTTCTTC. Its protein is CASTPFAYRSTYNEQFF.

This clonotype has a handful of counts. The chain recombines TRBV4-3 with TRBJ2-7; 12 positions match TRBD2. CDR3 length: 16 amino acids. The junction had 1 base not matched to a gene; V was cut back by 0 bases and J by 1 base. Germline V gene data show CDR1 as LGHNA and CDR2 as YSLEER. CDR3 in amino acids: CASSQDGTSGSYEQYF. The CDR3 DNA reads TGCGCCAGCAGCCAAGATGGGACTAGCGGGTCCTACGAGCAGTACTTC.

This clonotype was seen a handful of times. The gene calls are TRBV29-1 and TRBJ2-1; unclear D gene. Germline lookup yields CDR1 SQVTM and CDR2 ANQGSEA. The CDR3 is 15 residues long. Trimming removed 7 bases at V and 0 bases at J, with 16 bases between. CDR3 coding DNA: TGCAGCGCCCTACCGACGCGGAGCTCCTACAATGAGCAGTTCTTC. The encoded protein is CSALPTRSSYNEQFF.

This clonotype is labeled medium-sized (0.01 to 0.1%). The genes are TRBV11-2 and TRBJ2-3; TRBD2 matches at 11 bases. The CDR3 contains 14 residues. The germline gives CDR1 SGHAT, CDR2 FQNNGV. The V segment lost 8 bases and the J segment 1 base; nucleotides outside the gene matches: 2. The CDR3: CASGTSGRTDTQYF. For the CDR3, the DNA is TGTGCCAGCGGGACTAGCGGCCGCACAGATACGCAGTATTTT.

CDR3 sequence (DNA): TGCGCCAGCAGCTTGGCCGAGGGACAGTACAATGAGCAGTTCTTC. Protein sequence: CASSLAEGQYNEQFF. This chain joins TRBV5-1 and TRBJ2-1; 7 bases match TRBD1. This CDR3 has 15 amino acids. Germline assignment: CDR1 SGHRS and CDR2 YFSETQ. The junction had 4 bases not matched to a gene; V was cut back by 0 bases and J by 4 bases.

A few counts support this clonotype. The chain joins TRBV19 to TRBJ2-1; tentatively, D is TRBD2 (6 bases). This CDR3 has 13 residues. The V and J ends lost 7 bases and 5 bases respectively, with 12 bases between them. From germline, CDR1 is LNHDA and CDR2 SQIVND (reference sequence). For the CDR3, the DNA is TGTGCCAGTATGAGACTAGTCGACAATGAGCAGTTCTTC. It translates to CASMRLVDNEQFF.

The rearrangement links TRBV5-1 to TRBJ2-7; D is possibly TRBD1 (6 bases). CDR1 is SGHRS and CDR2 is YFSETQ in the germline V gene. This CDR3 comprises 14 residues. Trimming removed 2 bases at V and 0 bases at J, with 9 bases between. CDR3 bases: TGCGCCAGCAGCTTCACAGGGACCTCCTACGAGCAGTACTTC. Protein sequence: CASSFTGTSYEQYF.

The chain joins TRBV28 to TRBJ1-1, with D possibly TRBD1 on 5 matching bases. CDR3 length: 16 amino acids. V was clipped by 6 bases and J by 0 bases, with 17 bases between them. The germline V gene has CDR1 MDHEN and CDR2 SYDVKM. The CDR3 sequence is CASSQRGGRLNTEAFF. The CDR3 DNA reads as TGTGCCAGCAGCCAACGGGGGGGACGGTTGAACACTGAAGCTTTCTTT.

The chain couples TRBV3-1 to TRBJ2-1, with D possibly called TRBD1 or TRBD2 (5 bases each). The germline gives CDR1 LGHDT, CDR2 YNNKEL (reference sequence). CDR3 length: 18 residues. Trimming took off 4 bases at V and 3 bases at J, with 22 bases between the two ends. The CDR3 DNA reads TGTGCCAGCAGCCCCGGGACCACCGGCGCGGGCTTCTACAATGAGCAGTTCTTC. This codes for CASSPGTTGAGFYNEQFF.

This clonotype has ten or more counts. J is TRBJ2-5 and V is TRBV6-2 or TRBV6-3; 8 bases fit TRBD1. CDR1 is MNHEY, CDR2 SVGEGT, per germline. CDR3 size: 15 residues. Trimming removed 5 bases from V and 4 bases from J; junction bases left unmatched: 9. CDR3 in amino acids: CASSTEARGRETQYF. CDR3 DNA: TGTGCCAGCAGTACAGAGGCCAGGGGGCGAGAGACCCAGTACTTC.

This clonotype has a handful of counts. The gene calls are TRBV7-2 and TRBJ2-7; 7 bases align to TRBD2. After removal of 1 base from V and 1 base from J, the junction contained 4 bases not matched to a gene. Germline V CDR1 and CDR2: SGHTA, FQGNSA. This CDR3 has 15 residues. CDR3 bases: TGTGCCAGCAGCTTAGTAGGGACTACATCCTACGAGCAGTACTTC. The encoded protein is CASSLVGTTSYEQYF.

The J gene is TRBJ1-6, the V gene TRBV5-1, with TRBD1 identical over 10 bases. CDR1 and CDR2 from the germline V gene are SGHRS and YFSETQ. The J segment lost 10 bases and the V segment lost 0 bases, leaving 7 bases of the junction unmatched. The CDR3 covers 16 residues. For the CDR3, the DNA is TGCGCCAGCAGCTTGGAAGGACAGGGGGGGATATCACCCCTCCACTTT. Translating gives CASSLEGQGGISPLHF.

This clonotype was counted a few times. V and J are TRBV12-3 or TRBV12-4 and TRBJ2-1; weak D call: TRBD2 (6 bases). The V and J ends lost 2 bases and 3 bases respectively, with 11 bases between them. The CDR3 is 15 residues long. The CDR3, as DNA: TGTGCCAGCAGTTTATTGGGAGGAGACTACAATGAGCAGTTCTTC. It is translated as CASSLLGGDYNEQFF.

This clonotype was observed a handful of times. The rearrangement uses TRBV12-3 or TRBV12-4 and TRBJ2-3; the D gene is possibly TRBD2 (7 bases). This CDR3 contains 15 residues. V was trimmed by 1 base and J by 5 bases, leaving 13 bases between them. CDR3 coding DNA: TGTGCCAGCAGTTTAGAGGGAGGGGGGGGAGATACGCAGTATTTT. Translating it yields CASSLEGGGGDTQYF.

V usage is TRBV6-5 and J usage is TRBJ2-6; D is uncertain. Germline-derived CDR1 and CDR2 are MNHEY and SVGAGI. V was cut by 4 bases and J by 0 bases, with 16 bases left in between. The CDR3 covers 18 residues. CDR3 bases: TGTGCCAGCAGTTTTGTCGAGACCGTCGACTCTGGGGCCAACGTCCTGACTTTC. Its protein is CASSFVETVDSGANVLTF.

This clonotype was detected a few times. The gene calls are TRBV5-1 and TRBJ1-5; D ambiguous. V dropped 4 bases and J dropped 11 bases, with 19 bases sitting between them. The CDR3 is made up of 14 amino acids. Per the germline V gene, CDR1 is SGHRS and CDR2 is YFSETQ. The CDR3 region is CASSPGQGSTAQHF. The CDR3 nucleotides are TGCGCCAGCAGCCCGGGTCAAGGGTCGACGGCCCAGCATTTT.